This T cell receptor (beta chain) was documented in a study of blood T cells in healthy people across ages. Findings of the study overall: Among T cells, TCR beta diversity per million cells dropped roughly linearly as age rose. There were more naive CD4+ cells and higher diversity in long-lived donors than in aged donors.

The sample holds a few counts of this clonotype. Its target is not known. Germline V gene lookup returns CDR1 DFQATT and CDR2 SNEGSKA (reference sequence). The CDR3 spans 15 residues. The second PCR ran roughly 6 to 11 cycles with a sample-barcoded 5' primer and J-beta primers. Per sample, CDR3-containing paired-end reads numbered at least 2.5 million. TCRdb redid the calling of the 5' RACE reads with MiXCR, one entry per CDR3 protein. The sample consists of more than 1,400,000 distinct CDR3 sequences, around 42% of them appearing once. The receptor comes from a woman aged 18-35 years in good health. This sequence joins TRBV20-1 and TRBJ1-6; TRBD1 is a possible D gene (5 bases). The sequencing input was blood. This CDR3 is CSSPPGPGLYSPLHF. CDR3 in DNA: TGCAGCTCTCCTCCAGGACCAGGGTTGTATTCACCCCTCCACTTT.